A single sample is the source of the 7 T cell receptor beta chains below, sequenced in a study of graft-versus-host responses after intestinal transplantation. No antigen has been assigned to these receptors. Clones were sequenced by immunoSEQ multiplex PCR, and TCRdb holds only the in-frame ones, with some missing. The sample includes about 71,000 clones, about 92% of them seen just once. The starting material was unstimulated CD8+ T cells sorted from spleen or lymph node cells, obtained before intestinal transplant. The receptor source for this set is a human donor who received an intestinal transplant.

The chain couples TRBV13 to TRBJ2-2; 12 nucleotides agree with TRBD2. The CDR3 extends over 16 amino acids. CDR1 and CDR2 (germline): PRHDT, FYEKMQ (reference sequence). V lost 5 bases and J lost 3; bases outside the gene matches: 4. The CDR3 nucleotides are TGTGCCAGCAGCGCCCGACTAGCGGGGGACACCGGGGAGCTGTTTTTT. As protein: CASSARLAGDTGELFF.

V is TRBV27 and J is TRBJ2-7; 8 nucleotides align to TRBD1. Trimming cost V 5 bases and J 2 bases; bases outside gene matches: 11. Germline CDR1 and CDR2: MNHEY and SMNVEV (reference sequence). The CDR3 runs 16 residues. CDR3 DNA sequence: TGTGCCAGCAGTCCACCACGAAGACAGGGGACCTACGAGCAGTACTTC. Translating it yields CASSPPRRQGTYEQYF.

The V and J genes are TRBV29-1 and TRBJ2-1; maybe TRBD1 (7 bases). This CDR3 comprises 14 residues. The germline gives CDR1 SQVTM, CDR2 ANQGSEA. With 3 bases removed from V and 4 bases from J, the gap between germline ends came to 13 bases. CDR3 nucleotide sequence: TGCAGCGTTGAGAATCAGGGGGGATACAATGAGCAGTTCTTC. This gives the protein CSVENQGGYNEQFF.

This clone has only one observation. The genes are TRBV7-8 and TRBJ2-5; the D gene is possibly TRBD1 (6 bases). Germline V CDR1 and CDR2: SGHVS, FQNEAQ. The ends were cut back, 7 bases at V and 1 base at J, with 16 bases in the middle. There are 15 residues in the CDR3. CDR3 in DNA: TGTGCCAGCATCTCAGGGGTACCCGGCCAAGAGACCCAGTACTTC. It specifies CASISGVPGQETQYF.

J is TRBJ2-5 and V is TRBV7-2; 11 bases are a match to TRBD2. Germline assignment: CDR1 SGHTA and CDR2 FQGNSA. The V and J ends lost 3 bases and 1 base, in that order; junction bases with no gene match: 4. The CDR3 is 16 residues long. CDR3 sequence (DNA): TGTGCCAGCAGCTTTAGACTAGCGGGGCTCCAAGAGACCCAGTACTTC. It specifies CASSFRLAGLQETQYF.

The chain employs TRBV5-5 and TRBJ2-7; 7 bases match TRBD1. With V trimmed by 0 bases and J by 5 bases, 5 bases remained unmatched. The germline V gene encodes CDR1 SGHKS and CDR2 YYEKEE (reference sequence). This CDR3 comprises 14 residues. The CDR3 bases are TGTGCCAGCAGCTTGGGATCAACAGGGGACGAGCAGTACTTC. It translates to CASSLGSTGDEQYF.

The chain couples TRBV6-1 to TRBJ1-1; TRBD1 might be the D (6 bases). Trimming removed 7 bases at V and 0 bases at J, with 12 bases between. The length of the CDR3 is 14 residues. From germline, CDR1 is MNHNS and CDR2 SASEGT. Here the CDR3 DNA reads TGTGCCAGCACGGGGGGGGCGGTGAACACTGAAGCTTTCTTT. It specifies CASTGGAVNTEAFF.